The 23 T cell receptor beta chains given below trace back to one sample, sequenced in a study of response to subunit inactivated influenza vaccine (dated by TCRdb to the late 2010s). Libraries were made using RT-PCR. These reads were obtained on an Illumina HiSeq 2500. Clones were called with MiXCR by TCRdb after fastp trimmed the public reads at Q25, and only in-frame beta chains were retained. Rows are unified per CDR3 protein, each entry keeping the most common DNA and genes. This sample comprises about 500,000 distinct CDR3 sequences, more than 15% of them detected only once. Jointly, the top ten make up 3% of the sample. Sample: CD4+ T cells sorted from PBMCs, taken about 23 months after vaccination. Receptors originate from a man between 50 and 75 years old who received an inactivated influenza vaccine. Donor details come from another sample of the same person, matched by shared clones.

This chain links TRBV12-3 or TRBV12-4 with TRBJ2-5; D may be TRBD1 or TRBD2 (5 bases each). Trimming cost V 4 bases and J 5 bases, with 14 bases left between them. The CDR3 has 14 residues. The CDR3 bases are TGTGCCAGCAGTTCGAGTCTAGCAGGGGAGACCCAGTACTTC. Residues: CASSSSLAGETQYF.

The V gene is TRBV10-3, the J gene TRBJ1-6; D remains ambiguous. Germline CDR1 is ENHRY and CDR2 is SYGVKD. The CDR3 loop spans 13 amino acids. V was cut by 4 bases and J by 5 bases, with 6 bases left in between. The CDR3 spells CAISGSNNSPLHF. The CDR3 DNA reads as TGTGCCATCAGTGGGAGTAATAATTCACCCCTCCACTTT.

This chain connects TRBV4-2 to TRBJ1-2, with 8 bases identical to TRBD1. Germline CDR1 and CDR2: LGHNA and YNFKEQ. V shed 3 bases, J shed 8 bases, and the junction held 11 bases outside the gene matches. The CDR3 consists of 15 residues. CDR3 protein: CASSHPLQGARGYTF. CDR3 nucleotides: TGTGCCAGCAGCCACCCTCTGCAGGGGGCTAGGGGCTACACCTTC.

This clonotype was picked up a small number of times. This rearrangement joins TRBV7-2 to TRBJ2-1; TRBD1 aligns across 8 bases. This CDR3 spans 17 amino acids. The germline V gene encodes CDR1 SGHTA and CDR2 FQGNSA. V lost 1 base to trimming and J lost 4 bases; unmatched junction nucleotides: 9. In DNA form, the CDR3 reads TGTGCCAGCAGCTTAGTCGGGACAGGTGGGACTTACAATGAGCAGTTCTTC. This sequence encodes CASSLVGTGGTYNEQFF.

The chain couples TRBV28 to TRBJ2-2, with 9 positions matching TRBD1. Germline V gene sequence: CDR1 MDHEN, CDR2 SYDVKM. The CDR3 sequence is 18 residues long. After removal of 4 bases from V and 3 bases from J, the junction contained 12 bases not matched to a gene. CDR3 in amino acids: CASSSYFTGGRDTGELFF. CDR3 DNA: TGTGCCAGCAGTTCATACTTCACAGGGGGCCGCGACACCGGGGAGCTGTTTTTT.

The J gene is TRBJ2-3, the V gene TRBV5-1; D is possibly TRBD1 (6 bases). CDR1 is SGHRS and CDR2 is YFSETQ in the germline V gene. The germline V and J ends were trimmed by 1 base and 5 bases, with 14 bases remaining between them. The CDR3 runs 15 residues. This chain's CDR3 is CASSLRLGAGDTQYF. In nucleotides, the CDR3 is TGCGCCAGCAGCTTGAGGCTGGGGGCGGGAGATACGCAGTATTTT.

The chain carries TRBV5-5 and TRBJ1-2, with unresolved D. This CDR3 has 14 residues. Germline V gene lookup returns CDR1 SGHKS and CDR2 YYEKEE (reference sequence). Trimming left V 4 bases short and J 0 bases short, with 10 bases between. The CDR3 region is CASSLPMTNYGYTF. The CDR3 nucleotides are TGTGCCAGCAGCCTACCGATGACTAACTATGGCTACACCTTC.

In nucleotides, the CDR3 is TGTGCCATCGCCCCCGGGACAGCACAAGAGACCCAGTACTTC. It codes for CAIAPGTAQETQYF. The chain recombines TRBV2 with TRBJ2-5, with 7 nucleotides matching TRBD1. CDR3 length: 14 amino acids. Trimming took 10 bases from V and 2 from J; bases not matched to a gene: 10. Germline-derived CDR1 and CDR2 are SNHLY and FYNNEI.

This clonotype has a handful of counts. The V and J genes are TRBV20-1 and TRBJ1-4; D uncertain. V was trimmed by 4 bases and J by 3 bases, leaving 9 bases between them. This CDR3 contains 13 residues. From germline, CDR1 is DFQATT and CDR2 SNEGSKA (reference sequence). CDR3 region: CSAIAGSNEKLFF. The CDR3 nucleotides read TGCAGTGCTATCGCAGGTTCTAATGAAAAACTGTTTTTT.

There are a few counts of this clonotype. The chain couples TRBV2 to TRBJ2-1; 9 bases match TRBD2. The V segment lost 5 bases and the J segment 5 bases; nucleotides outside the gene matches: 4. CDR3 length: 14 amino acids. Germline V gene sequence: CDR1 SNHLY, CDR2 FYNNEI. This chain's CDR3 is CASSRLADHNEQFF. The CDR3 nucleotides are TGTGCCAGCAGTAGACTAGCGGACCACAATGAGCAGTTCTTC.

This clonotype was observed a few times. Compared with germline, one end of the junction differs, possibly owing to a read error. CDR3 region: CASSQDAGTRRF. The DNA for the CDR3 is TGTGCCAGCAGCCAAGATGCCGGGACTAGAAGATTC. The chain joins TRBV3-1 to TRBJ2-5, with 8 bases that match TRBD2. The length of the CDR3 is 12 residues. From germline, CDR1 is LGHDT and CDR2 YNNKEL (reference sequence).

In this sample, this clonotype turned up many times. This CDR3 reads CSAEQGGTEAFF. The DNA of the CDR3 is TGCAGCGCAGAACAGGGAGGGACTGAAGCTTTCTTT. The gene calls are TRBV29-1 and TRBJ1-1; D might be TRBD1 (6 bases). The CDR3 loop spans 12 amino acids. V was shortened by 7 bases and J by 5 bases, with 14 bases between the two germline ends. CDR1 and CDR2 (germline): SQVTM, ANQGSEA.

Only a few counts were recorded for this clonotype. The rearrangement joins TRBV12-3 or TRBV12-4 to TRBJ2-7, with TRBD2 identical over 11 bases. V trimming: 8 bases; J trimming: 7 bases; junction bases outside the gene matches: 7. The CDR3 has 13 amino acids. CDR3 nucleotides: TGTGCCAGCTCATTAGCGGGGGGGAGAGAGCAGTACTTC. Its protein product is CASSLAGGREQYF.

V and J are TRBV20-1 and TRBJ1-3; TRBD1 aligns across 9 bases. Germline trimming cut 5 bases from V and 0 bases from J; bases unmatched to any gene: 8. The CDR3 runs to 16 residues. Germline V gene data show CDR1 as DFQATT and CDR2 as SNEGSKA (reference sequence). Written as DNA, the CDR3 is TGCAGTGCTGTGGGGGGACAGGGCCGCTCTGGAAACACCATATATTTT. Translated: CSAVGGQGRSGNTIYF.

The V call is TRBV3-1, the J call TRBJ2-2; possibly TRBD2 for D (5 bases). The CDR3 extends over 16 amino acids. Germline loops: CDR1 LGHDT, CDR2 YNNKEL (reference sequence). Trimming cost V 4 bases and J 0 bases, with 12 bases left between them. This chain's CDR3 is CASSLRGLSNTGELFF. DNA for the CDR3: TGTGCCAGCAGCCTGCGAGGGCTTTCGAACACCGGGGAGCTGTTTTTT.

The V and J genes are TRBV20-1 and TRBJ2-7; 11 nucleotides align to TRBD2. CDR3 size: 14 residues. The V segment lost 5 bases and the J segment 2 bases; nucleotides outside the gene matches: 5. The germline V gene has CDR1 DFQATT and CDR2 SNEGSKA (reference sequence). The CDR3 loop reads CSAETSGATYEQYF. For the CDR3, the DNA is TGCAGTGCTGAGACTAGCGGGGCTACCTACGAGCAGTACTTC.

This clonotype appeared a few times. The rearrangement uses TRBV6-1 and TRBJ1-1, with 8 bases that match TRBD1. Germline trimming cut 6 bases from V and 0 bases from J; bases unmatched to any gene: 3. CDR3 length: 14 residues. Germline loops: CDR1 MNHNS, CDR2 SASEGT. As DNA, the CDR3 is TGTGCCAGCAGATGGACAGGGTTGAACACTGAAGCTTTCTTT. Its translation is CASRWTGLNTEAFF.

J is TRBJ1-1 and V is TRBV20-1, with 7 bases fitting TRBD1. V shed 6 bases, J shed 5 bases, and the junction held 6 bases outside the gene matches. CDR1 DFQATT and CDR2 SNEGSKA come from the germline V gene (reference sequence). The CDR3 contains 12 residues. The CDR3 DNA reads TGCAGTGCAGCACAGGGGAATACTGAAGCTTTCTTT. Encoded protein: CSAAQGNTEAFF.

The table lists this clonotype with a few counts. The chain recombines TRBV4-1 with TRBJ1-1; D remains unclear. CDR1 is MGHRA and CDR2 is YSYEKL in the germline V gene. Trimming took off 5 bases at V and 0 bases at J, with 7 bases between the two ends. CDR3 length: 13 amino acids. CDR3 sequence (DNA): TGCGCCAGCAGCAGCCCTTTGAACACTGAAGCTTTCTTT. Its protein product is CASSSPLNTEAFF.

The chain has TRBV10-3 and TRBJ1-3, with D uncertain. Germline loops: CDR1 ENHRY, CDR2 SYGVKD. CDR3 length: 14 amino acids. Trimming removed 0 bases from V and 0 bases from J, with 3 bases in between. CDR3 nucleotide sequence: TGTGCCATCAGTGAGTCCCGCTCTGGAAACACCATATATTTT. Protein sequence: CAISESRSGNTIYF.

The chain's CDR3 is CASSLDPAGISTDTQYF. CDR3 DNA sequence: TGTGCCAGCAGCTTAGATCCTGCGGGGATTAGCACAGATACGCAGTATTTT. V and J are TRBV11-2 and TRBJ2-3; TRBD2 is a possible D gene (6 bases). The CDR3 runs to 17 residues. Trimming took 0 bases from V and 0 from J, leaving 13 bases between them. CDR1 is SGHAT and CDR2 is FQNNGV in the germline V gene.

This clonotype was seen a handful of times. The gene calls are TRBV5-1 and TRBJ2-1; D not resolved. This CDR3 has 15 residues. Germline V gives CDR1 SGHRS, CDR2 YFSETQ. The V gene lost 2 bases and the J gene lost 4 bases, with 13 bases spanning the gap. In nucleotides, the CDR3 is TGCGCCAGCAGCTTAGAAGTCAGTTCTTACAATGAGCAGTTCTTC. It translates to CASSLEVSSYNEQFF.

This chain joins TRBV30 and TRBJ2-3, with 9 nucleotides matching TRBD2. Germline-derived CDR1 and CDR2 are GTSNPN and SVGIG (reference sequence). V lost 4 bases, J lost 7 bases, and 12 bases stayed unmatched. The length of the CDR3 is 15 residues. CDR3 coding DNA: TGTGCCTGGACGGGAAACAGGCTAGCGGGGAATACGCAGTATTTT. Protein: CAWTGNRLAGNTQYF. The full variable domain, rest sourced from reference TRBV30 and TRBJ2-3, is SQTIHQWPATLVQPVGSPLSLECTVEGTSNPNLYWYRQAAGRGLQLLFYSVGIGQISSEVPQNLSASRPQDRQFILSSKKLLLSDSGFYLCAWTGNRLAGNTQYFGPGTRLTVL.